These 17 T cell receptor beta chains originate from one sample sequenced in a study of shared clonotypes between healthy human individuals. The data were produced by immunoSEQ multiplex PCR, yet TCRdb's version contains in-frame clones alone and is incomplete. The sample consists of hundreds of thousands of clones, 95% of them appearing once. The naive CD8 subset, CD45RO-negative cells positively selected for CCR7, excluded terminally differentiated effector memory CD45RA+ cells. Sequenced sample: naive CD8+ T cells sorted from blood. The receptors derive from a woman under 40 in good health.

This chain joins TRBV4-1 and TRBJ2-1; perhaps D is TRBD1 or TRBD2 (5 bases each). There are 14 residues in the CDR3. Germline V gene data show CDR1 as MGHRA and CDR2 as YSYEKL. The ends were cut back, 0 bases at V and 7 bases at J, with 10 bases in the middle. CDR3 loop: CASSQEGPPNEQFF. CDR3 in DNA: TGCGCCAGCAGCCAAGAGGGACCCCCAAATGAGCAGTTCTTC.

The rearrangement joins TRBV27 to TRBJ2-3, with TRBD2 identical over 8 bases. V shed 5 bases, J shed 5 bases, and the junction held 12 bases outside the gene matches. The CDR3 runs 16 residues. In germline, CDR1 is MNHEY, CDR2 SMNVEV (reference sequence). The DNA of the CDR3 is TGTGCCAGCAGTAAGGACGGGGGGGGCTATGAAGATACGCAGTATTTT. This codes for CASSKDGGGYEDTQYF.

This chain connects TRBV7-9 to TRBJ2-7; 8 nucleotides agree with TRBD2. This CDR3 spans 14 amino acids. Germline V gene sequence: CDR1 SEHNR, CDR2 FQNEAQ (reference sequence). Trimming took 0 bases from V and 5 from J; bases not matched to a gene: 3. In nucleotides, the CDR3 is TGTGCCAGCAGCTTAGCACGGGAGGGAAACGAGCAGTACTTC. As protein: CASSLAREGNEQYF. Full variable domain (outside the CDR3, taken from reference TRBV7-9 and TRBJ2-7): DTGVSQNPRHKITKRGQNVTFRCDPISEHNRLYWYRQTLGQGPEFLTYFQNEAQLEKSRLLSDRFSAERPKGSFSTLEIQRTEQGDSAMYLCASSLAREGNEQYFGPGTRLTVT.

The chain recombines TRBV6-1 with TRBJ2-5; 8 bases fit TRBD2. The end of the DNA is better explained by TRBJ2-7, so the J call may be wrong. The CDR3 has 15 amino acids. Germline CDR1 MNHNS, CDR2 SASEGT. The CDR3 loop reads CASSDTGGRIYEQYF. DNA for the CDR3: TGTGCCAGCAGTGATACTGGCGGGAGGATCTACGAGCAGTACTTC.

V is TRBV29-1 and J is TRBJ2-6, with D perhaps matching TRBD1 (6 bases). CDR1 and CDR2 from the germline V gene are SQVTM and ANQGSEA. V was trimmed by 7 bases and J by 0 bases, leaving 25 bases between them. The CDR3 sequence is 19 residues long. The CDR3 here is CSALGATGPPFSGANVLTF. The CDR3 DNA is TGCAGCGCCCTCGGGGCCACAGGGCCGCCTTTCTCTGGGGCCAACGTCCTGACTTTC.

The rearrangement uses TRBV28 and TRBJ2-7, with D perhaps matching TRBD1 or TRBD2 (5 bases each). The CDR3 spans 13 residues. Trimming left V 5 bases short and J 2 bases short, with 10 bases between. Germline CDR1 MDHEN, CDR2 SYDVKM. CDR3 bases: TGTGCCAGCAGTCGGGACCGCACCTACGAGCAGTACTTC. This encodes CASSRDRTYEQYF.

V is TRBV4-1 and J is TRBJ2-1, with TRBD1 matching 9 bases. V shed 1 base and J 9 bases; nucleotides not matched to a gene: 13. The length of the CDR3 is 17 residues. Germline lookup yields CDR1 MGHRA and CDR2 YSYEKL. The CDR3 loop reads CASSQAKTDRGFGEQFF. Written as DNA, the CDR3 is TGCGCCAGCAGCCAAGCAAAGACGGACAGGGGATTCGGTGAGCAGTTCTTC.

The chain employs TRBV13 and TRBJ1-2, with 7 bases lining up with TRBD1. The V gene end was trimmed by 4 bases and the J gene end by 5 bases; junction bases not matched to a gene: 10. The CDR3 extends over 15 amino acids. CDR1 is PRHDT, CDR2 FYEKMQ, per germline (reference sequence). The CDR3 bases are TGTGCCAGCAGCTCTGAGACAGGGCCAGTTTATGGCTACACCTTC. It encodes CASSSETGPVYGYTF.

The chain joins TRBV7-6 to TRBJ2-1; the match to TRBD1 covers 7 bases. Germline V gene sequence: CDR1 SGHVS, CDR2 FNYEAQ. V was clipped by 5 bases and J by 8 bases; unmatched bases: 9. The length of the CDR3 is 14 residues. The CDR3 coding sequence is TGTGCCAGCAGCAGACAAGACAGGGATTATGAGCAGTTCTTC. Translation gives CASSRQDRDYEQFF.

The chain carries TRBV2 and TRBJ2-1, with 11 bases matching TRBD2. The CDR3 extends over 14 amino acids. The V and J ends lost 6 bases and 4 bases, in that order; junction bases with no gene match: 2. CDR1 and CDR2 from the germline V gene are SNHLY and FYNNEI. This CDR3 is CASRGTSGYNEQFF. CDR3 DNA: TGTGCCAGCAGGGGGACTAGCGGATACAATGAGCAGTTCTTC.

The chain joins TRBV2 to TRBJ2-3; 11 bases align to TRBD1. V shed 6 bases and J 3 bases; nucleotides not matched to a gene: 5. The CDR3 is 15 amino acids. The V gene's germline CDR1 is SNHLY and CDR2 FYNNEI. CDR3 in amino acids: CASRPGQGATDTQYF. CDR3 DNA: TGTGCCAGCAGACCCGGACAGGGGGCGACAGATACGCAGTATTTT.

V usage is TRBV28 and J usage is TRBJ2-1, with 10 nucleotides matching TRBD2. V shed 5 bases, J shed 5 bases, and the junction held 6 bases outside the gene matches. Germline V CDR1 and CDR2: MDHEN, SYDVKM. The CDR3 contains 15 residues. Written as DNA, the CDR3 is TGTGCCAGCAGTAGGCTAGCGGGAGCTGACAATGAGCAGTTCTTC. Residues: CASSRLAGADNEQFF.

J is TRBJ2-7 and V is TRBV4-1; 7 nucleotides align to TRBD1. In germline, CDR1 is MGHRA, CDR2 YSYEKL. With V trimmed by 3 bases and J by 3 bases, 5 bases remained unmatched. This CDR3 has 14 residues. CDR3: CASSHLTGSYEQYF. The CDR3 DNA reads as TGCGCCAGCAGCCACCTGACAGGGAGCTACGAGCAGTACTTC.

This clone was detected once. The chain couples TRBV2 to TRBJ1-4; D is uncertain. Germline V gene data show CDR1 as SNHLY and CDR2 as FYNNEI. V lost 5 bases and J 12 bases, leaving 10 bases between the germline ends. This CDR3 contains 11 residues. CDR3 in amino acids: CASSIGWELFF. DNA for the CDR3: TGTGCCAGCAGTATTGGGTGGGAACTGTTTTTT.

The chain joins TRBV27 to TRBJ2-7; tentatively, D is TRBD1 (5 bases). This CDR3 spans 13 amino acids. Trimming cost V 1 base and J 5 bases, with 9 bases left between them. Germline V gene data show CDR1 as MNHEY and CDR2 as SMNVEV (reference sequence). DNA for the CDR3: TGTGCCAGCAGTTTATTCTCAGGGAACGAGCAGTACTTC. Protein: CASSLFSGNEQYF.

The V call is TRBV28, the J call TRBJ1-2; 7 bases agree with TRBD1. V trimming: 3 bases; J trimming: 7 bases; junction bases outside the gene matches: 11. The germline V gene has CDR1 MDHEN and CDR2 SYDVKM. The CDR3 runs to 15 residues. The CDR3 sequence is CASSFGTAPSGGYTF. The CDR3 region has the DNA TGTGCCAGCAGTTTTGGGACAGCGCCAAGTGGTGGCTACACCTTC.

Comments on this clone: The junction and the germline gene differ at one end; a read error may be behind it. The chain links TRBV6-5 to TRBJ2-7, with 9 bases lining up with TRBD2. This CDR3 has 14 amino acids. The germline V gene has CDR1 MNHEY and CDR2 SVGAGI. The CDR3 region is CATSISGRTDEQYF. As DNA, the CDR3 is TGTGCCACCAGTATTAGCGGGAGAACGGACGAGCAGTACTTC.